A selection of T cell receptor beta chains follows, all from one sample in a study of blood T cells in healthy people across ages. TCRdb re-called the 5' RACE reads through MiXCR, storing one row per CDR3 protein. The data contain about 640,000 distinct CDR3 sequences, roughly three fifths of them singletons. Sequencing used blood. The receptors shown here come from a man aged 55-75 years in good health. The conserved cysteine and the conserved F or W are not part of the CDR3 here.

>TRBJ2-4|TRBV7-2
ASSPAGYFKNIQY
>TRBJ2-7|TRBV27
AGSWTGVPYEQY
>TRBJ2-1|TRBV7-9
ASSLFGTSTGEQF
>TRBJ2-5|TRBV5-4
ASSLEVEQY
>TRBJ1-2|TRBV5-1
ASSPQGVGPYGYT
>TRBJ2-7|TRBV5-1
ASSLYEGGAYEQY
>TRBJ2-7|TRBV20-1
SPRGISGVEQY
>TRBJ2-3|TRBV29-1
SADDRGLADTQY
>TRBJ2-3|TRBV5-1
ASSLTPGGRGTTDTQY
>TRBJ2-6|TRBV12-3/TRBV12-4
ASSLTRGTGANVLT
>TRBJ2-5|TRBV4-1
ASSLGKGTGAKQETQY
>TRBJ2-5|TRBV20-1
SARPGTSGGETQY
>TRBJ2-1|TRBV20-1
SARDPRWNEQF
>TRBJ2-5|TRBV2
ASRPTAGPYNEQY
>TRBJ2-1|TRBV7-9
ASSNGLAGTQF
>TRBJ2-7|TRBV5-1
ASSLEGGDGDEQY
>TRBJ2-2|TRBV5-1
ASSLSQGSTGELF
>TRBJ2-5|TRBV10-3
AISEPPQETQY
>TRBJ2-1|TRBV2
ASRETSGGYNEQF
>TRBJ1-4|TRBV7-8
ASSHEDVGYEKLF
>TRBJ2-5|TRBV6-1
ASTTFGETQY
>TRBJ2-1|TRBV4-2
ASRGEGAGLSYNEQF
>TRBJ2-7|TRBV10-2
ASSPGTGALYEQY
>TRBJ2-1|TRBV5-1
ASSLKPYEQF
>TRBJ2-1|TRBV5-1
ASSLDLGQGGGF
>TRBJ2-1|TRBV5-1
ASSLAEGYIGDEQF
>TRBJ1-5|TRBV24-1
ATSARGRQPQH
>-|TRBV2
ACSSGYDVTQY
>TRBJ1-6|TRBV7-9
ASTLSGRQMNSPLH
>TRBJ2-5|TRBV2
ASSGDRVETQY
>TRBJ1-4|TRBV5-1
ASRPQGTNEKLF
>TRBJ1-2|TRBV2
ANREPKGYT
>TRBJ2-5|TRBV3-1
ASTFSGGKETQY
>TRBJ2-1|TRBV2
ASRRLAGLGNEQF
>TRBJ2-3|TRBV4-1
ASSQGLLTDTQY
>TRBJ1-5|TRBV12-3/TRBV12-4
ASSLGTHNQPQH
>TRBJ2-1|TRBV5-1
ASSSTGHNEQF
>TRBJ1-1|TRBV2
ASSEDPRTGAF